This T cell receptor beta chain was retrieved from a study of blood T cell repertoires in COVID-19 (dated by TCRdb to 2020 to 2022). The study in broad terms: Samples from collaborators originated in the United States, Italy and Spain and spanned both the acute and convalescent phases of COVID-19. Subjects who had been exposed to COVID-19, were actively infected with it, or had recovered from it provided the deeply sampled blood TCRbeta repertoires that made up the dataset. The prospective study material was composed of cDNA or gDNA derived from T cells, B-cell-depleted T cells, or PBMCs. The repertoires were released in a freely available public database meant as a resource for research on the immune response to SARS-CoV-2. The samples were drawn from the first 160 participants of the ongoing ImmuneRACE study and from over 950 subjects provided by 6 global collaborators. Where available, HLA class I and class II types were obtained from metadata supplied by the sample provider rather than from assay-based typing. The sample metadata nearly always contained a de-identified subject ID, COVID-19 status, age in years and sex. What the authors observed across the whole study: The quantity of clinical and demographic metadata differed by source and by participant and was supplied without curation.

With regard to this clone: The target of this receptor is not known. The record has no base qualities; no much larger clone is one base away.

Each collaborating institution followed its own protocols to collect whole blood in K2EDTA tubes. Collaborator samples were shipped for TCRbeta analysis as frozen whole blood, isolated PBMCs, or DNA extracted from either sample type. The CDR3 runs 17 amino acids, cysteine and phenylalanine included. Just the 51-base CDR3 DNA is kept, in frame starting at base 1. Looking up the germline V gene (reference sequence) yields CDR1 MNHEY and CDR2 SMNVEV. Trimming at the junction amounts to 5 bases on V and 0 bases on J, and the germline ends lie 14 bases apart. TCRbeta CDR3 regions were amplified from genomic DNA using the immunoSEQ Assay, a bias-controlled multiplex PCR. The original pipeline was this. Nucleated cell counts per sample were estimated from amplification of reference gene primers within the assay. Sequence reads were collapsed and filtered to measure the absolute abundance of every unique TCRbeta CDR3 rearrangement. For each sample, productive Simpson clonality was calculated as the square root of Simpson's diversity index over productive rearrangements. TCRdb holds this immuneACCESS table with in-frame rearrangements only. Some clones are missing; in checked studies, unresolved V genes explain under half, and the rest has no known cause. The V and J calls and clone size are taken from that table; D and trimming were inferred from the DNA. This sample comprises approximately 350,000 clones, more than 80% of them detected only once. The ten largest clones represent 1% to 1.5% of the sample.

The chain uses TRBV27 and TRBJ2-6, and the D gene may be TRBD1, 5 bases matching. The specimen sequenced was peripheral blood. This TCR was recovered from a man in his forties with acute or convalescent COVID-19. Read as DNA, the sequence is TGTGCCAGCAGTCGATACCCAGGGCCCTCTGGGGCCAACGTCCTGACTTTC. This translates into CASSRYPGPSGANVLTF.